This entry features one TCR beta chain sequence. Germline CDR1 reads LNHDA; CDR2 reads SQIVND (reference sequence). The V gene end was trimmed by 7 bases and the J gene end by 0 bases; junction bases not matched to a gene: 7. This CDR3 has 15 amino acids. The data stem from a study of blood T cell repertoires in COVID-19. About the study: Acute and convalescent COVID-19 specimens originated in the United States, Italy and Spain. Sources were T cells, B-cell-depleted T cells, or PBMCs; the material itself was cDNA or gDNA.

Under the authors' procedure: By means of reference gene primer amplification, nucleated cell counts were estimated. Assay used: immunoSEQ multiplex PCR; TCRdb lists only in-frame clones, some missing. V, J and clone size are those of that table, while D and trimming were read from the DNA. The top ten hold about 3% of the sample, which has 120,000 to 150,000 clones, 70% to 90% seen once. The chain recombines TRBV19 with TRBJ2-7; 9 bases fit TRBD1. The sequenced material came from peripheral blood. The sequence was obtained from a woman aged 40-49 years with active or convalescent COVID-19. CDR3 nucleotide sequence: TGTGCCAGTAACCAGGGACAGGGCCTCTCCTACGAGCAGTACTTC. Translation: CASNQGQGLSYEQYF.